This T cell receptor (beta chain) was found in a study of tumor and adjacent non-tumor tissue in lung cancer. Study-level points and caveats: Top 100 clones took a larger repertoire share in normal lung.

This sample's RNA came from whole unsorted tissue. As to this clonotype: The antigen is not known. One junction end disagrees with the germline gene, perhaps due to a read error.

Three rounds of nested PCR, following a modified ARM-PCR protocol, produced the TCRbeta library. Each CDR3 protein gets one entry after TCRdb re-called the multiplex PCR reads with MiXCR. The repertoire includes about 93,000 distinct CDR3 sequences, about 72% of them detected once, and around 18% sits in the top ten. Per germline, CDR1 SQVTM and CDR2 ANQGSEA. The CDR3 loop spans 16 amino acids. The sequenced material came from lung tumor tissue. This clonotype was obtained from a man aged 55 to 70 with non-small cell lung cancer. The V gene is TRBV29-1, the J gene TRBJ2-1; D unresolved. The CDR3 coding sequence is TGCAGCGCTAACGAGGCCACACAGAATGACATGGGTGAGCAGTCCTTC. It encodes CSANEATQNDMGEQSF.